This T cell receptor beta chain was sequenced in a study of OX40 agonist ivuxolimab in advanced cancers. V dropped 2 bases and J dropped 6; count of bases not matched to a gene: 9. CDR1 and CDR2 (germline): LNHNV, YYDKDF (reference sequence). The CDR3 contains 17 residues. Generated by immunoSEQ multiplex PCR, the TCRdb table keeps only in-frame clones and is missing some. Here the sample spans tens of thousands of clones, roughly 90% being singletons. Study results and limitations: Clones of CD4+ and CD8+ blood T cells grew by week 6 at doses of 0.1 to 3.0 mg/kg.

As for this clone: Its antigen is undetermined.

The clonotype was recovered from an adult with an advanced solid tumor such as melanoma, head and neck, liver or kidney cancer. The V gene is TRBV15, the J gene TRBJ2-3, with 12 positions matching TRBD2. Source: CD4+ or CD8+ T cells sorted from blood, taken in a trial of the OX40 agonist ivuxolimab. CDR3 region: CATSRPRTSGIRDTQYF. In nucleotides, the CDR3 is TGTGCCACCAGCAGACCTAGGACTAGCGGGATTAGGGATACGCAGTATTTT.